Each of the 17 T cell receptor beta chains below was sequenced from the same sample in a study of neurological immune-mediated disorders. TCRdb ran MiXCR on the 5' RACE reads and lists one entry per CDR3 protein. The table has about 49,000 distinct CDR3 sequences, around 13% seen once; the top ten hold less than 5.5%. As for time point: longitudinal time-point 2. Sequencing input: PBMCs. All receptors come from a male donor with HTLV-1-associated myelopathy (HAM/TSP).

This clonotype was seen at least ten times. V is TRBV5-1 and J is TRBJ2-5, with D maybe TRBD2 (5 bases). This CDR3 comprises 13 residues. Trimming left V 5 bases short and J 0 bases short, with 8 bases between. Germline lookup yields CDR1 SGHRS and CDR2 YFSETQ. CDR3 region: CASRGEYQETQYF. CDR3 bases: TGCGCCAGCAGGGGAGAATACCAAGAGACCCAGTACTTC. The full variable domain, with the rest looked up from reference TRBV5-1 and TRBJ2-5, is KAGVTQTPRYLIKTRGQQVTLSCSPISGHRSVSWYQQTPGQGLQFLFEYFSETQRNKGNFPGRFSGRQFSNSRSEMNVSTLELGDSALYLCASRGEYQETQYFGPGTRLLVL.

For the CDR3, the DNA is TGCAGTGGAAGGGGCGGGAGGAGGGTGAATGAGCAGTTCTTC. As protein: CSGRGGRRVNEQFF. The J gene is TRBJ2-1, the V gene TRBV20-1; 8 bases map to TRBD2. The V gene's germline CDR1 is DFQATT and CDR2 SNEGSKA (reference sequence). The CDR3 runs to 14 residues. V lost 7 bases, J lost 7 bases, and 12 bases stayed unmatched.

This clonotype was detected ten times or more. The chain carries TRBV29-1 and TRBJ2-7; D call uncertain. The CDR3 is 12 residues long. V was clipped by 4 bases and J by 3 bases, with 10 bases between them. Per the germline V gene, CDR1 is SQVTM and CDR2 is ANQGSEA. CDR3 amino acids: CSVGLMGYEQYF. CDR3 nucleotides: TGCAGCGTTGGCCTAATGGGCTACGAGCAGTACTTC.

For this clonotype: Germline and junction disagree at one end, which may indicate a read error. The chain carries TRBV18 and TRBJ1-5, with TRBD1 identical over 9 bases. Germline values: CDR1 KGHSH, CDR2 LQKENI. This CDR3 is 16 amino acids long. In DNA, the CDR3 is TGTGCCAGCTCACCAATCTGGGACAGGGATAATCCGCCCCAGCATTTT. Protein sequence: CASSPIWDRDNPPQHF.

Comments on this clonotype: A read error may account for a junction end that differs from germline. CDR3 nucleotides: TGTTCCATCACGCCTGGGACTGTGGGAGCCTATGGCTACACCTTC. Its translation is CSITPGTVGAYGYTF. This chain connects TRBV10-3 to TRBJ1-2; D is perhaps TRBD1 (5 bases). Germline V gives CDR1 ENHRY, CDR2 SYGVKD. This CDR3 is built from 15 residues.

This clonotype was seen at least ten times. The chain is built from TRBV6-2 or TRBV6-3 and TRBJ2-7, with unresolved D. CDR3 size: 14 residues. Germline CDR1 is MNHEY and CDR2 is SVGEGT. V shed 6 bases and J shed 2 bases, with 14 bases lying between them. This CDR3 reads CASRPRSGTYEQYF. CDR3 DNA sequence: TGTGCCAGCAGACCTCGATCCGGCACCTACGAGCAGTACTTC.

The chain has TRBV10-1 and TRBJ1-5; D gene unclear. V dropped 0 bases and J dropped 3 bases, with 18 bases sitting between them. Germline V lookup: CDR1 WNHNN, CDR2 SYGVQD (reference sequence). This CDR3 contains 18 residues. The CDR3 sequence: CASSESSRKGGLNQPQHF. The DNA for the CDR3 is TGCGCCAGCAGTGAGTCGTCGAGAAAGGGAGGCCTCAATCAGCCCCAGCATTTT.

This clonotype was observed at least ten times. The CDR3 region has the DNA TGTGCCAGCAGTGGGACAAGCCCACCAGATACGCAGTATTTT. Translated: CASSGTSPPDTQYF. J is TRBJ2-3 and V is TRBV12-3 or TRBV12-4; perhaps TRBD1 as D (6 bases). V lost 5 bases and J 4 bases, leaving 13 bases between the germline ends. The CDR3 loop spans 14 amino acids.

This clonotype was seen at least ten times. The J gene is TRBJ1-1, the V gene TRBV5-1; D unresolved. The germline V gene has CDR1 SGHRS and CDR2 YFSETQ. The CDR3 runs to 14 residues. The V end lost 2 bases, the J end lost 3 bases, and 11 bases lay between the germline ends. CDR3 in DNA: TGCGCCAGCAGCTTTGGACCCACAGACACTGAAGCTTTCTTT. Translation gives CASSFGPTDTEAFF.

In this sample, this clonotype turned up many times. The chain's CDR3 is CASSSLAGAPDTQYF. The CDR3 bases are TGTGCCAGCAGCTCTCTAGCGGGGGCCCCAGATACGCAGTATTTT. The rearrangement joins TRBV7-2 to TRBJ2-3, with 10 bases lining up with TRBD2. V gave up 4 bases and J gave up 4 bases; unmatched junction bases: 5. The CDR3 has 15 residues. Germline CDR1 SGHTA, CDR2 FQGNSA.

CDR3 protein: CASSPLGRVGEQYF. The CDR3 coding sequence is TGTGCCAGCAGCCCACTGGGACGGGTGGGCGAGCAGTACTTC. This chain joins TRBV7-2 and TRBJ2-7, with D possibly being TRBD1 or TRBD2 (5 bases each). The CDR3 is 14 amino acids. Per germline, CDR1 SGHTA and CDR2 FQGNSA. V lost 5 bases and J 6 bases, leaving 17 bases between the germline ends.

This clonotype appeared many times. The chain joins TRBV7-2 to TRBJ1-5, with D unclear. Germline V gene lookup returns CDR1 SGHTA and CDR2 FQGNSA. V lost 2 bases and J 0 bases, leaving 11 bases between the germline ends. The length of the CDR3 is 16 residues. Written as DNA, the CDR3 is TGTGCCAGCAGCTTATTGACCGGCCTTAGCAATCAGCCCCAGCATTTT. Residues: CASSLLTGLSNQPQHF.

At least ten counts were recorded for this clonotype. V and J are TRBV6-5 and TRBJ1-1; 8 bases agree with TRBD1. CDR3 length: 14 residues. With 5 bases clipped from V and 0 bases from J, the junction kept 2 bases outside the gene matches. Germline-derived CDR1 and CDR2 are MNHEY and SVGAGI. The CDR3: CASSPQGVNTEAFF. DNA for the CDR3: TGTGCCAGCAGTCCACAGGGGGTGAACACTGAAGCTTTCTTT.

A word on this clonotype: One junction end does not reproduce the germline sequence, and a read error may be involved. This chain links TRBV9 with TRBJ2-1; D is perhaps TRBD2 (6 bases). The germline V gene has CDR1 SGDLS and CDR2 YYNGEE. The CDR3 covers 12 residues. The CDR3 is CVSSVYGTEQFF. As DNA, the CDR3 is TGTGTCAGCAGCGTATACGGGACTGAGCAATTCTTC.

Note on this clonotype: The junction departs from the called germline gene at one end, perhaps through a read error. The CDR3 DNA is TGTGCCAGCAGCGCGGAGGGGATCTCCTACAATGAGCAGTTCTTT. It translates to CASSAEGISYNEQFF. The chain combines TRBV9 with TRBJ2-1, with D possibly matching TRBD2 (6 bases). Germline-derived CDR1 and CDR2 are SGDLS and YYNGEE. The CDR3 is made up of 15 amino acids.

In this sample, this clonotype turned up many times. The chain carries TRBV5-1 and TRBJ2-1, with a possible D match to TRBD2 (6 bases). This CDR3 spans 16 amino acids. Germline assignment: CDR1 SGHRS and CDR2 YFSETQ. V lost 3 bases and J lost 0, with 13 bases in between. This chain's CDR3 is CASSSLDGSSYNEQFF. The CDR3 DNA is TGCGCCAGCAGCTCCTTAGACGGGAGCTCCTACAATGAGCAGTTCTTC. Variable domain in full (rest from reference TRBV5-1 and TRBJ2-1): KAGVTQTPRYLIKTRGQQVTLSCSPISGHRSVSWYQQTPGQGLQFLFEYFSETQRNKGNFPGRFSGRQFSNSRSEMNVSTLELGDSALYLCASSSLDGSSYNEQFFGPGTRLTVL.

This chain joins TRBV28 and TRBJ2-1; 8 positions match TRBD2. This CDR3 comprises 13 residues. Germline assignment: CDR1 MDHEN and CDR2 SYDVKM. V dropped 7 bases and J dropped 7; count of bases not matched to a gene: 6. Here the CDR3 DNA reads TGTGCCAGCATACCCGGGGGGGGGAATGAGCAGTTCTTC. It codes for CASIPGGGNEQFF.